This TCR beta chain was obtained from a study of T-cell memory formation after mild COVID-19. Study-level information: TCR clusters were largely donor specific. The study's findings and limits: Pre-infection memory held some responding clones, suggesting pre-existing cross-reactive T cells responded. Whether second-wave clones peaking at day 37 were SARS-CoV-2 specific went unconfirmed. Mainly CM and EM harbored the contracting CD4+ clones; mainly EMRA harbored the CD8+ ones.

The sample holds a few counts of this clonotype. Antigen: not known. Germline CDR1 DFQATT, CDR2 SNEGSKA (reference sequence). This CDR3 has 16 residues. Unmatched junction bases numbered 10, after V lost 5 bases and J lost 2 bases. MiXCR was run by TCRdb on the 5' RACE reads, yielding one entry per CDR3 protein. Of fewer than 250,000 distinct CDR3 sequences listed, just over 15% are singletons. Sequenced material: PBMCs or a T cell subset sorted from them (not recorded which). V gene TRBV20-1 combines with J gene TRBJ2-1; TRBD1 matches at 9 bases. This clonotype was obtained from an adult woman who had mild COVID-19 (a few samples of this study predate the infection). Cell type and time point are not known. Here the CDR3 reads CSAHPGQGSAYNEQFF. As DNA, the CDR3 is TGCAGTGCTCACCCGGGACAGGGATCGGCCTACAATGAGCAGTTCTTC.